These 27 T cell receptor beta chains share one sample of origin, sequenced in a study of blood T cell repertoires in COVID-19. The protocol was immunoSEQ multiplex PCR, while the TCRdb copy is restricted to in-frame clones and leaves out a portion. The table has a few hundred thousand clones, 88% seen once. The sequenced sample was PBMCs or T cells enriched from blood (not recorded which). The receptors were sampled from a woman aged 18-29 years who had recovered from COVID-19.

The V gene is TRBV30, the J gene TRBJ1-1; D is ambiguous. Deletions cut 4 bases from V and 0 bases from J, with 6 bases between. The CDR3 totals 12 residues. Germline V gene lookup returns CDR1 GTSNPN and CDR2 SVGIG (reference sequence). The DNA for the CDR3 is TGTGCCTGGATCGGGATGAACACTGAAGCTTTCTTT. Translating it yields CAWIGMNTEAFF.

V and J are TRBV11-2 and TRBJ1-1; weak D call: TRBD1 (6 bases). The CDR3 has 16 residues. The V gene's germline CDR1 is SGHAT and CDR2 FQNNGV. Trimming pared 5 bases from V and 1 base from J, leaving 17 bases between. This CDR3 is CASSPRPGQTNTEAFF. The CDR3 DNA reads as TGTGCCAGCAGCCCCAGACCGGGACAAACGAACACTGAAGCTTTCTTT.

This chain connects TRBV4-1 to TRBJ1-5; 8 nucleotides align to TRBD1. Trimming removed 1 base from V and 2 bases from J; junction bases left unmatched: 1. The CDR3 totals 15 residues. From germline, CDR1 is MGHRA and CDR2 YSYEKL. CDR3 nucleotide sequence: TGCGCCAGCAGCCAAGGGGGACAGGGCAATCAGCCCCAGCATTTT. Amino acids: CASSQGGQGNQPQHF.

This chain uses TRBV20-1 with TRBJ2-5; D remains unclear. Trimming removed 3 bases from V and 3 bases from J, with 11 bases in between. This CDR3 is built from 13 residues. CDR1 and CDR2 (germline): DFQATT, SNEGSKA (reference sequence). The DNA for the CDR3 is TGCAGTGCTAGTGTGGGCAGGAAAGAGACCCAGTACTTC. Amino acid sequence: CSASVGRKETQYF.

The J gene is TRBJ1-1, the V gene TRBV2; tentatively, D is TRBD1 (6 bases). V shed 6 bases and J shed 1 base, with 15 bases lying between them. In germline, CDR1 is SNHLY, CDR2 FYNNEI. This CDR3 spans 15 amino acids. DNA for the CDR3: TGTGCCAGCAGCCTCCAAGGGGGGGAGAACACTGAAGCTTTCTTT. Its protein is CASSLQGGENTEAFF.

V gene TRBV14 combines with J gene TRBJ2-2; a possible D gene is TRBD1 (6 bases). V lost 4 bases to trimming and J lost 7 bases, with 16 bases between them. Looked up from germline, CDR1 is SGHDN and CDR2 is FVKESK. The CDR3 covers 15 residues. As DNA, the CDR3 is TGTGCCAGCAGCCGAGTATCAGGGGCGATCGGGGAGCTGTTTTTT. This sequence encodes CASSRVSGAIGELFF.

The chain recombines TRBV19 with TRBJ2-3; 8 nucleotides align to TRBD1. The J segment lost 5 bases and the V segment lost 5 bases, leaving 9 bases of the junction unmatched. This CDR3 has 15 residues. Germline V gives CDR1 LNHDA, CDR2 SQIVND (reference sequence). CDR3 loop: CASSPDRELKDTQYF. DNA for the CDR3: TGTGCCAGTAGTCCGGACAGGGAATTAAAAGATACGCAGTATTTT.

This clone was detected only a few times. The V gene is TRBV7-9, the J gene TRBJ2-7; D is perhaps TRBD2 (5 bases). The CDR3 has 15 residues. Germline-derived CDR1 and CDR2 are SEHNR and FQNEAQ (reference sequence). V lost 4 bases and J 0 bases, leaving 13 bases between the germline ends. The CDR3 nucleotides read TGTGCCAGCAGCTCCGGAGGCTCAGGCTCCTACGAGCAGTACTTC. Its translation: CASSSGGSGSYEQYF.

The gene calls are TRBV4-1 and TRBJ1-1; a weak D match, TRBD1 (6 bases). CDR1 MGHRA and CDR2 YSYEKL come from the germline V gene. V lost 5 bases and J lost 1, with 11 bases in between. The CDR3 contains 14 residues. The CDR3 coding sequence is TGCGCCAGCAGCACGAGGACAGCGAACACTGAAGCTTTCTTT. Protein: CASSTRTANTEAFF.

The V call is TRBV27, the J call TRBJ2-5, with TRBD2 as a possible D gene (6 bases). Trimming removed 0 bases at V and 2 bases at J, with 10 bases between. The CDR3 contains 15 residues. Germline V gene data show CDR1 as MNHEY and CDR2 as SMNVEV (reference sequence). CDR3 coding DNA: TGTGCCAGCAGTTTATCCGGACTAAGACAAGAGACCCAGTACTTC. As protein: CASSLSGLRQETQYF.

The CDR3 DNA is TGTGCCAGCAGTTTCGACAGGGATTGGATATATGGCTACACCTTC. Protein: CASSFDRDWIYGYTF. The V call is TRBV27, the J call TRBJ1-2; 7 bases match TRBD1. CDR1 and CDR2 (germline): MNHEY, SMNVEV (reference sequence). This CDR3 contains 15 residues. V trimming: 3 bases; J trimming: 5 bases; junction bases outside the gene matches: 9.

This chain uses TRBV12-5 with TRBJ1-5; D unresolved. V was pared by 1 base and J by 5 bases, with 15 bases between. This CDR3 comprises 16 residues. In germline, CDR1 is LGHNT, CDR2 FRNRAP. The CDR3: CASGLDLGVVDQPQHF. Written as DNA, the CDR3 is TGTGCTAGTGGTTTGGACCTCGGGGTTGTGGATCAGCCCCAGCATTTT. Drawing the rest from reference TRBV12-5 and TRBJ1-5, the complete variable domain is DARVTQTPRHKVTEMGQEVTMRCQPILGHNTVFWYRQTMMQGLELLAYFRNRAPLDDSGMPKDRFSAEMPDATLATLKIQPSEPRDSAVYFCASGLDLGVVDQPQHFGDGTRLSIL.

The chain links TRBV4-2 to TRBJ2-7, with TRBD2 identical over 8 bases. The CDR3 totals 17 residues. Germline-derived CDR1 and CDR2 are LGHNA and YNFKEQ. V shed 2 bases and J 1 base; nucleotides not matched to a gene: 10. The CDR3 reads CASSQKRGNEGSYEQYF. DNA of the CDR3: TGTGCCAGCAGCCAAAAGCGGGGGAACGAAGGATCCTACGAGCAGTACTTC.

Only a few counts were recorded for this clone. The chain has TRBV7-2 and TRBJ2-7, with TRBD1 identical over 7 bases. This CDR3 has 14 residues. CDR1 and CDR2 (germline): SGHTA, FQGNSA. The ends lost 3 bases at V and 5 bases at J; junction bases unmatched: 7. CDR3 protein: CASSFTLTGNEQYF. Written as DNA, the CDR3 is TGTGCCAGCAGCTTTACCCTGACAGGGAACGAGCAGTACTTC.

This chain joins TRBV6-5 and TRBJ1-6; TRBD1 is a possible D gene (5 bases). V was trimmed by 2 bases and J by 9 bases, leaving 11 bases between them. The CDR3 extends over 14 amino acids. CDR1 and CDR2 from the germline V gene are MNHEY and SVGAGI. The CDR3 DNA follows: TGTGCCAGCAGTTACCTTCAGGGCACTTCACCCCTCCACTTT. This gives the protein CASSYLQGTSPLHF.

The V gene is TRBV30, the J gene TRBJ1-1, with 7 positions matching TRBD1. Germline V gene lookup returns CDR1 GTSNPN and CDR2 SVGIG (reference sequence). The CDR3 consists of 14 residues. J was trimmed by 5 bases and V by 4 bases; bases with no gene match: 10. CDR3 region: CAWTGAGGGTEAFF. The CDR3 nucleotides are TGTGCCTGGACGGGGGCAGGGGGTGGGACTGAAGCTTTCTTT.

The CDR3 sequence: CASSYRDWNSPLHF. The CDR3 DNA reads TGTGCCAGCAGTTACAGGGACTGGAATTCACCCCTCCACTTT. The chain is built from TRBV6-5 and TRBJ1-6, with a possible D match to TRBD1 (5 bases). Germline V gives CDR1 MNHEY, CDR2 SVGAGI. V lost 2 bases and J lost 7, with 9 bases in between. The CDR3 is 14 residues long.

CDR3 nucleotides: TGTGCCAGCAGCTTAATGCTAGCGGGGGGTTACAATGAGCAGTTCTTC. As protein: CASSLMLAGGYNEQFF. The chain has TRBV7-3 and TRBJ2-1, with 11 bases lining up with TRBD2. V lost 1 base and J lost 4; bases outside the gene matches: 3. Germline lookup yields CDR1 SGHTA and CDR2 FQGTGA. The CDR3 extends over 16 amino acids.

The J gene is TRBJ2-6, the V gene TRBV7-8, with TRBD1 identical over 7 bases. With 0 bases clipped from V and 4 bases from J, the junction kept 6 bases outside the gene matches. The CDR3 is made up of 17 amino acids. The V gene's germline CDR1 is SGHVS and CDR2 FQNEAQ. The CDR3 reads CASSLARTGSGANVLTF. Written as DNA, the CDR3 is TGTGCCAGCAGCTTAGCCCGGACAGGTTCGGGGGCCAACGTCCTGACTTTC.

In DNA form, the CDR3 reads TGTGCCAGCAGGCCCCCCGGGGGGCGAGATACGCAGTATTTT. This encodes CASRPPGGRDTQYF. This chain links TRBV7-2 with TRBJ2-3, with D perhaps matching TRBD2 (7 bases). Per germline, CDR1 SGHTA and CDR2 FQGNSA. There are 14 residues in the CDR3. The germline V and J ends were trimmed by 6 bases and 5 bases, with 15 bases remaining between them.

Here the CDR3 reads CASSKSGSYNEQFF. The CDR3 DNA reads as TGTGCCAGCAGCAAATCCGGCTCCTACAATGAGCAGTTCTTC. J is TRBJ2-1 and V is TRBV7-9, with D uncertain. V was trimmed by 5 bases and J by 0 bases, leaving 8 bases between them. Germline CDR1 reads SEHNR; CDR2 reads FQNEAQ (reference sequence). This CDR3 spans 14 amino acids.

The chain has TRBV6-6 and TRBJ2-7; tentative D call: TRBD1 (5 bases). Germline lookup yields CDR1 MNHNY and CDR2 SVGAGI (reference sequence). This CDR3 is built from 13 residues. V dropped 6 bases and J dropped 7 bases, with 16 bases sitting between them. The CDR3 is CASRQDSVGEQYF. CDR3 DNA sequence: TGTGCCAGCAGACAAGACAGTGTGGGGGAGCAGTACTTC.

This clone was seen only once. The J gene is TRBJ1-1, the V gene TRBV4-1; D remains ambiguous. CDR3 size: 12 residues. The V end lost 1 base, the J end lost 7 bases, and 7 bases lay between the germline ends. Germline loops: CDR1 MGHRA, CDR2 YSYEKL. The CDR3 region is CASSQAGGEAFF. CDR3 nucleotide sequence: TGCGCCAGCAGCCAAGCGGGTGGTGAAGCTTTCTTT.

The rearrangement uses TRBV6-1 and TRBJ1-5, with D hard to call. Looked up from germline, CDR1 is MNHNS and CDR2 is SASEGT. The CDR3 is made up of 12 amino acids. Between the trimmed V and J ends, which lost 7 bases and 2 bases, there was a span of 6 bases. This chain's CDR3 is CASTRGNQPQHF. Here the CDR3 DNA reads TGTGCCAGCACCCGAGGCAATCAGCCCCAGCATTTT.

The chain carries TRBV3-1 (or the pseudogene TRBV3-2) and TRBJ2-5; 7 bases agree with TRBD2. There are 15 residues in the CDR3. V gave up 2 bases and J gave up 3 bases; unmatched junction bases: 6. Germline values: CDR1 LGHDT, CDR2 YNNKEL (reference sequence). The DNA of the CDR3 is TGTGCCAGCAGCCAAATTGGCGGGGGAAAAGAGACCCAGTACTTC. Its protein is CASSQIGGGKETQYF.

The genes are TRBV7-6 and TRBJ1-1, with a weak D call TRBD1 (5 bases). The CDR3 sequence is 15 residues long. In germline, CDR1 is SGHVS, CDR2 FNYEAQ. V lost 1 base, J lost 0 bases, and 9 bases lay in between. The CDR3 nucleotides are TGTGCCAGCAGCTTAGAGGCGGGACTGAACACTGAAGCTTTCTTT. It is translated as CASSLEAGLNTEAFF.

This chain joins TRBV7-8 and TRBJ1-5; D is perhaps TRBD1 (5 bases). Trimming left V 2 bases short and J 2 bases short, with 7 bases between. The length of the CDR3 is 14 residues. CDR1 is SGHVS, CDR2 FQNEAQ, per germline. The CDR3 DNA follows: TGTGCCAGCAGCTTAACAGGCGGCAATCAGCCCCAGCATTTT. The encoded protein is CASSLTGGNQPQHF.